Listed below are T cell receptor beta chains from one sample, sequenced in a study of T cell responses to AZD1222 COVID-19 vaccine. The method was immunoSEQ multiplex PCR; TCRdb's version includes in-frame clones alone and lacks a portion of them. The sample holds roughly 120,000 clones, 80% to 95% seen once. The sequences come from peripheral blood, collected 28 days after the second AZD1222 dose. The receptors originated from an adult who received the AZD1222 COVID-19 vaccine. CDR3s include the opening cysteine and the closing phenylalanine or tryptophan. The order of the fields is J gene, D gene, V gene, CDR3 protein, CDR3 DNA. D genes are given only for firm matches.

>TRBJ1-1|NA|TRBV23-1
CASSLPRTAEAFF
TGCGCCAGCAGTCTCCCCAGGACGGCTGAAGCTTTCTTT
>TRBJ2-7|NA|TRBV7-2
CASSPGRSSDEQYF
TGTGCCAGCAGCCCTGGGCGGAGCTCAGACGAGCAGTACTTC
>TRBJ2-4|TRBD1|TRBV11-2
CASSDTGVAKNIQYF
TGTGCCAGCAGCGACACAGGGGTAGCCAAAAACATTCAGTACTTC
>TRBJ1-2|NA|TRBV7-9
CASSLGLIYYGYTF
TGTGCCAGCAGCTTAGGCCTTATATACTATGGCTACACCTTC
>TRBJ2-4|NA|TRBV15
CATSRDVGSQGNIQYF
TGTGCCACCAGCAGAGATGTGGGCTCGCAAGGAAACATTCAGTACTTC
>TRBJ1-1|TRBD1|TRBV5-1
CASSPIPVGQGFVNTEAFF
TGCGCCAGCAGTCCGATCCCCGTCGGACAGGGGTTTGTGAACACTGAAGCTTTCTTT
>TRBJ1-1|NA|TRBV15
CATSRDSRFPDTEAFF
TGTGCCACCAGCAGAGACTCTCGATTCCCGGACACTGAAGCTTTCTTT
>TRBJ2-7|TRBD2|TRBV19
CASSIDKSGRAYEQYF
TGTGCCAGTAGTATAGACAAAAGCGGGAGAGCCTACGAGCAGTACTTC
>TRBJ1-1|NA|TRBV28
CASSPPFDEAFF
TGTGCCAGCAGTCCCCCTTTTGATGAAGCTTTCTTT
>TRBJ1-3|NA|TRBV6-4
CASSDSWGDSGNTIYF
TGTGCCAGCAGTGACTCATGGGGGGACTCTGGAAACACCATATATTTT
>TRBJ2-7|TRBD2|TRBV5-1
CASSSYDGRMSYEQYF
TGCGCCAGCAGCTCATATGACGGGAGGATGTCCTACGAGCAGTACTTC
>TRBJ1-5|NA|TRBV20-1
CSASRRVYSNQPQHF
TGCAGTGCTAGTCGTCGGGTTTATAGCAATCAGCCCCAGCATTTT